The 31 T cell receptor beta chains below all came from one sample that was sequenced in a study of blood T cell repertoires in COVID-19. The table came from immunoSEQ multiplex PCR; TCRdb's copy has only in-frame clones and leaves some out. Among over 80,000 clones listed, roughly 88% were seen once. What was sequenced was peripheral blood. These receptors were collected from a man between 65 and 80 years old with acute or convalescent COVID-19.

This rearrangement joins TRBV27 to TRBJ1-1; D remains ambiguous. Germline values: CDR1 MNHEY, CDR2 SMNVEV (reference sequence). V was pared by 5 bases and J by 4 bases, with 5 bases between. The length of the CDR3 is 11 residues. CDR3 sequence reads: CASSPGTEAFF. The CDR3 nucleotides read TGTGCCAGCAGTCCCGGCACTGAAGCTTTCTTT.

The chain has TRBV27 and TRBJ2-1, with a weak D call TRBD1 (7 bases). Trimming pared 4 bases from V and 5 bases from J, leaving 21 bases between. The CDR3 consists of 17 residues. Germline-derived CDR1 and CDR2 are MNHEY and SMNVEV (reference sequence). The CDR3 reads CASSSTGTHRGHNEQFF. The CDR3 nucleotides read TGTGCCAGCAGTTCGACAGGGACTCATAGGGGCCACAATGAGCAGTTCTTC.

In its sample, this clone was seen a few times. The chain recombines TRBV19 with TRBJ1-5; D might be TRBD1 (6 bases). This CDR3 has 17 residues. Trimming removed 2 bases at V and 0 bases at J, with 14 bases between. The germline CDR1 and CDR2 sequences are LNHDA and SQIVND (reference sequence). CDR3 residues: CASSISDRFISNQPQHF. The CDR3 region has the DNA TGTGCCAGTAGTATATCCGACAGGTTTATTAGCAATCAGCCCCAGCATTTT.

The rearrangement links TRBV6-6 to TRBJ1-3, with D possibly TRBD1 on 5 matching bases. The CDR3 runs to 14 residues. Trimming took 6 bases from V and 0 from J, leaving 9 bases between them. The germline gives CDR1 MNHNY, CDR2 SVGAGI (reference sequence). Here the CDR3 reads CASRAGNSGNTIYF. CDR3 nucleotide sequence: TGTGCCAGCAGAGCAGGGAACTCTGGAAACACCATATATTTT.

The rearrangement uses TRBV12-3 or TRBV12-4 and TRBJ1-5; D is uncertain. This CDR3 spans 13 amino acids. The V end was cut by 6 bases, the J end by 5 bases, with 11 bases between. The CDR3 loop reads CASRIRRDQPQHF. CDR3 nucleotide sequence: TGTGCCAGCAGAATCAGGCGCGATCAGCCCCAGCATTTT.

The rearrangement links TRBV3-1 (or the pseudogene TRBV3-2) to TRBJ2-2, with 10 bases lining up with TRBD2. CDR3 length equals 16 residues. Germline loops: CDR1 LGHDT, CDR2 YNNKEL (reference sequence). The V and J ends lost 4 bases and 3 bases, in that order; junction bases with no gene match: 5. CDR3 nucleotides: TGTGCCAGCAGCCCCTATAGCGGGGGGTACACCGGGGAGCTGTTTTTT. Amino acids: CASSPYSGGYTGELFF.

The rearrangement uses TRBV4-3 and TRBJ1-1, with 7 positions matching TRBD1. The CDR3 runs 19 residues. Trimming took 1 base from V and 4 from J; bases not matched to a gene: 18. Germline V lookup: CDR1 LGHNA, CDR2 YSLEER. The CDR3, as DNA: TGCGCCAGCAGCCAAGGCCTAATGACAGGGTCTCGTTGGGGCACTGAAGCTTTCTTT. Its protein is CASSQGLMTGSRWGTEAFF.

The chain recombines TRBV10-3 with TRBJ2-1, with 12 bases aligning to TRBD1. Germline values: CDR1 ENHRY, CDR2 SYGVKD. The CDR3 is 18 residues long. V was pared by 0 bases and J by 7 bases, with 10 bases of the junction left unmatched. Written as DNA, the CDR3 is TGTGCCATCAGTGAGTCTATGGGACAGGGGGCGATGAAGAATGAGCAGTTCTTC. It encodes CAISESMGQGAMKNEQFF.

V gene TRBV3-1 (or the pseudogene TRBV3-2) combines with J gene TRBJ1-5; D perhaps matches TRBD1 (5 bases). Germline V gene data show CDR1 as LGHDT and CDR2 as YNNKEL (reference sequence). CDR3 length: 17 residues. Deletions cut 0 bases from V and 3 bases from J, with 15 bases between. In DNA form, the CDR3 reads TGTGCCAGCAGCCAAGATAGGGGAGGGGTTGACAATCAGCCCCAGCATTTT. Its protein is CASSQDRGGVDNQPQHF.

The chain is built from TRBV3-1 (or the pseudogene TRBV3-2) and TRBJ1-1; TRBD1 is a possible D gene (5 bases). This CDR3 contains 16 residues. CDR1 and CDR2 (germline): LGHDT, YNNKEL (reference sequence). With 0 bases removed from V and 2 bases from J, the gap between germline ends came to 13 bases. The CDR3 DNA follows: TGTGCCAGCAGCCAAGAGCGGCGACAGCAAAACACTGAAGCTTTCTTT. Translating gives CASSQERRQQNTEAFF.

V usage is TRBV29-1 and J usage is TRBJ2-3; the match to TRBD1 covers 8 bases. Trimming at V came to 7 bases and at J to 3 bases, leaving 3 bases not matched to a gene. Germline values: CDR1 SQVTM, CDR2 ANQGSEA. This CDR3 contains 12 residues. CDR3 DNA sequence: TGCAGCGCTAGACAGGGGACAGATACGCAGTATTTT. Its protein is CSARQGTDTQYF.

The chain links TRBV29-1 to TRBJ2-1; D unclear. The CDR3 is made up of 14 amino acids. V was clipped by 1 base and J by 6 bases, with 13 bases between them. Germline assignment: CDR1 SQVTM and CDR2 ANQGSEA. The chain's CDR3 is CSVEGYESSNEQFF. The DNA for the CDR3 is TGCAGCGTTGAAGGGTATGAGTCTTCCAATGAGCAGTTCTTC.

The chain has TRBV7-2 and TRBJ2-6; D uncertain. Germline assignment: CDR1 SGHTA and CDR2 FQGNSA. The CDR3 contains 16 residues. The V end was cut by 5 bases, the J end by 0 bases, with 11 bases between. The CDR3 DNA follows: TGTGCCAGCAGCCTACCCAGGCACTCTGGGGCCAACGTCCTGACTTTC. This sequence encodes CASSLPRHSGANVLTF.

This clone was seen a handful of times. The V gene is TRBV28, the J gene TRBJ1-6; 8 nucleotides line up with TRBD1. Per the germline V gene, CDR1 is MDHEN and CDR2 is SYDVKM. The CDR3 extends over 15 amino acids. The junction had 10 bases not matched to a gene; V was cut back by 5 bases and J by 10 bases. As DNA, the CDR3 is TGTGCCAGCAGTATAACCGGGACAGGCCGGTCACCCCTCCACTTT. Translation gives CASSITGTGRSPLHF.

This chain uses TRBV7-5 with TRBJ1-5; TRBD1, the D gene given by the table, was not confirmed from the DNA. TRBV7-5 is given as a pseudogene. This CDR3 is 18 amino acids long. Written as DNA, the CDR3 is TGTGCCAGAAGCTTAGGTACGGATGATTACAGAAACAATCAGCCCCAGCATTTT. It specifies CARSLGTDDYRNNQPQHF.

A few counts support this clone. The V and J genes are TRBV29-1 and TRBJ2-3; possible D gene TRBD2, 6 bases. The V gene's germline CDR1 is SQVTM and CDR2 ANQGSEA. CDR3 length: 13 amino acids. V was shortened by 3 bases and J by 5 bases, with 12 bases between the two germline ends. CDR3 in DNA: TGCAGCGTTGAGTGGGGAGGCCTAGATACGCAGTATTTT. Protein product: CSVEWGGLDTQYF.

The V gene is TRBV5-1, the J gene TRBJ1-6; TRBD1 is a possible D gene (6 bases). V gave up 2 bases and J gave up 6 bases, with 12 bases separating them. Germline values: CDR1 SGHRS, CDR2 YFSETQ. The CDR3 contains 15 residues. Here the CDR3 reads CASSLRGSGNSPLHF. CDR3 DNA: TGCGCCAGCAGCTTAAGGGGGTCGGGTAATTCACCCCTCCACTTT.

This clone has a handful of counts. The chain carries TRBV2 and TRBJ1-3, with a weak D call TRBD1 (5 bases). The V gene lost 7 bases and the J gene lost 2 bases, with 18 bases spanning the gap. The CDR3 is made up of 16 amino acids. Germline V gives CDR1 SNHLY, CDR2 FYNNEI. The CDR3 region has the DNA TGTGCCAGCATTTTACCCCCTGGGGCGCCTGGAAACACCATATATTTT. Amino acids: CASILPPGAPGNTIYF.

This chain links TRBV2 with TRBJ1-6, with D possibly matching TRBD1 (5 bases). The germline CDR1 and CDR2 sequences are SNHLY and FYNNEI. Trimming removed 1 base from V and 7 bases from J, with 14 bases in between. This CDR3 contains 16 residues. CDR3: CASSEGGTGNNSPLHF. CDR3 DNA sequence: TGTGCCAGCAGTGAAGGTGGAACAGGCAACAATTCACCCCTCCACTTT.

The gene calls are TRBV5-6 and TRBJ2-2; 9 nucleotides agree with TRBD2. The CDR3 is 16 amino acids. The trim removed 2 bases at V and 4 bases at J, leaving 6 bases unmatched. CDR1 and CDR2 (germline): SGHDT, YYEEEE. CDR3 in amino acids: CASSFRSGGFTGELFF. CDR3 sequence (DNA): TGTGCCAGCAGCTTTCGGAGCGGGGGGTTCACCGGGGAGCTGTTTTTT.

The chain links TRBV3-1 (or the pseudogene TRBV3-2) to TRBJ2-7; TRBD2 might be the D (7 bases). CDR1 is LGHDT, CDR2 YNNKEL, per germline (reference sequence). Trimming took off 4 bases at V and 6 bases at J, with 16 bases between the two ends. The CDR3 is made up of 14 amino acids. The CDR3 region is CASSPPGGPFEQYF. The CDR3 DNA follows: TGTGCCAGCAGCCCGCCCGGGGGGCCGTTCGAGCAGTACTTC.

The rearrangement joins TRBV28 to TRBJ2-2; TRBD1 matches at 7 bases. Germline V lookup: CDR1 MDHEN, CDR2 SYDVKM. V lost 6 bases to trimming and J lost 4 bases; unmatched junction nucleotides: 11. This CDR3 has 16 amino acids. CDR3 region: CASRGEQGKVTGELFF. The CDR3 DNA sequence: TGTGCCAGCAGGGGGGAACAGGGGAAAGTCACCGGGGAGCTGTTTTTT.

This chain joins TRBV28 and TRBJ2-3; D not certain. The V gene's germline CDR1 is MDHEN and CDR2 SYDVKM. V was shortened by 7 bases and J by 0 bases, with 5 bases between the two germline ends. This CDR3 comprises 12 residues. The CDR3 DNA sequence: TGTGCCAGCACCCGGAGCACAGATACGCAGTATTTT. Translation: CASTRSTDTQYF.

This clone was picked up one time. CDR3 bases: TGTGCCAGCTCGCAGGAGCCAGGAGGCGACTATGGCTACACCTTC. Its translation: CASSQEPGGDYGYTF. The chain is built from TRBV18 and TRBJ1-2; D not resolved. CDR3 length equals 15 residues. CDR1 and CDR2 from the germline V gene are KGHSH and LQKENI. The V gene lost 6 bases and the J gene lost 3 bases, with 17 bases spanning the gap.

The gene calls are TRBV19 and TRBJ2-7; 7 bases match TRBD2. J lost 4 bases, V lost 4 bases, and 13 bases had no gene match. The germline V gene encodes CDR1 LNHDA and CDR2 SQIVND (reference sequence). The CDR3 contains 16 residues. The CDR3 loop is CASSSEIGGSLYEQYF. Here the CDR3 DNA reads TGTGCCAGTAGTAGCGAAATCGGCGGGAGCTTGTACGAGCAGTACTTC.

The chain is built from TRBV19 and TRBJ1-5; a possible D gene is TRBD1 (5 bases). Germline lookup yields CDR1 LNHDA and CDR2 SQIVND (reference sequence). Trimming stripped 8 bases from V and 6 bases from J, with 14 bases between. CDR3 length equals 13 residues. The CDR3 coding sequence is TGTGCCAGTCGCGAGGGGAGGAGTCAGCCCCAGCATTTT. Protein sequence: CASREGRSQPQHF.

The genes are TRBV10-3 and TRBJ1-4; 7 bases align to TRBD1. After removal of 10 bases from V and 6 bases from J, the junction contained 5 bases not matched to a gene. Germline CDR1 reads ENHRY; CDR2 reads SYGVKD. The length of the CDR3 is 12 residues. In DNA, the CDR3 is TGTGCCACCCGGGGGACAGATGAAAAACTGTTTTTT. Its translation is CATRGTDEKLFF.

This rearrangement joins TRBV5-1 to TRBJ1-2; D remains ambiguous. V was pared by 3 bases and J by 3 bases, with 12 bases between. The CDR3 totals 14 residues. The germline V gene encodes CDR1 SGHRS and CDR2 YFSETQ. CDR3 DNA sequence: TGCGCCAGCAGCTCGGGTGGACTGGACTATGGCTACACCTTC. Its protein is CASSSGGLDYGYTF.

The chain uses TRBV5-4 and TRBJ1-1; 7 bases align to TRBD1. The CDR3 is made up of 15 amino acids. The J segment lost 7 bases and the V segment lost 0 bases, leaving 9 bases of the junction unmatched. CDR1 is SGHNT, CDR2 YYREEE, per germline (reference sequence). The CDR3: CASSLGYRGQSEAFF. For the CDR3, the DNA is TGTGCCAGCAGCTTGGGTTATAGGGGGCAGAGTGAAGCTTTCTTT.

The CDR3 loop reads CSVGSGGGSYEQYF. The DNA for the CDR3 is TGCAGCGTTGGATCGGGGGGCGGGTCCTACGAGCAGTACTTC. The chain carries TRBV29-1 and TRBJ2-7, with D possibly matching TRBD2 (7 bases). Germline V lookup: CDR1 SQVTM, CDR2 ANQGSEA. V gave up 4 bases and J gave up 1 base, with 14 bases separating them. This CDR3 has 14 residues.

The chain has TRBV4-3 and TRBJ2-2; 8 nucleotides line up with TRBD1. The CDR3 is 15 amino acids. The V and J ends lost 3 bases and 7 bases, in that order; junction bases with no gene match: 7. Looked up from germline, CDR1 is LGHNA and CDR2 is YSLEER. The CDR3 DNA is TGCGCCAGCAGCCAGATGCAGGGGGCATTCGGGGAGCTGTTTTTT. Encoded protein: CASSQMQGAFGELFF.